The next 23 T cell receptor beta chains were all read from a single sample in a study of B cell selection in AIRE deficiency. Sorting defined conventional CD4 T cells as CD4+CD127+. TCRdb's table, derived via immunoSEQ multiplex PCR, lists solely in-frame clones and lacks some. This table holds some 22,000 clones, roughly 96% found once. The source material was CD4+CD127+ conventional T cells sorted from PBMCs. These receptors were collected from a human donor in good health.

This clone has just one count. The CDR3 loop reads CASSGAGASTDTQYF. In DNA form, the CDR3 reads TGTGCCAGCTCAGGAGCGGGGGCTAGCACAGATACGCAGTATTTT. This chain joins TRBV28 and TRBJ2-3, with 8 nucleotides matching TRBD2. Trimming took 8 bases from V and 0 from J; bases not matched to a gene: 7. The CDR3 consists of 15 residues. Germline values: CDR1 MDHEN, CDR2 SYDVKM.

The rearrangement uses TRBV2 and TRBJ1-2; 9 bases line up with TRBD1. Germline-derived CDR1 and CDR2 are SNHLY and FYNNEI. V shed 10 bases and J 8 bases; nucleotides not matched to a gene: 8. The CDR3 covers 12 residues. Written as DNA, the CDR3 is TGTGCCACGGGACAGGGACGGGAGGGCTACACCTTC. This codes for CATGQGREGYTF.

The chain has TRBV5-1 and TRBJ1-2; 7 nucleotides align to TRBD1. CDR3 length: 15 residues. The germline CDR1 and CDR2 sequences are SGHRS and YFSETQ. With V trimmed by 4 bases and J by 4 bases, 10 bases remained unmatched. The CDR3 spells CASSTGTADIYGYTF. Written as DNA, the CDR3 is TGCGCCAGCAGCACGGGGACAGCTGACATCTATGGCTACACCTTC.

V usage is TRBV9 and J usage is TRBJ2-1; 9 bases align to TRBD2. There are 13 residues in the CDR3. Germline CDR1 reads SGDLS; CDR2 reads YYNGEE. The ends lost 1 base at V and 8 bases at J; junction bases unmatched: 1. Here the CDR3 reads CASSVRLADEQFF. The CDR3 coding sequence is TGTGCCAGCAGCGTAAGACTAGCGGATGAGCAGTTCTTC.

The CDR3 reads CASTFRWGVNEQFF. The CDR3 nucleotides are TGTGCCAGCACCTTTAGGTGGGGGGTGAATGAGCAGTTCTTC. The rearrangement links TRBV11-2 to TRBJ2-1; tentatively, D is TRBD2 (6 bases). Trimming stripped 7 bases from V and 7 bases from J, with 17 bases between. This CDR3 contains 14 residues. Per the germline V gene, CDR1 is SGHAT and CDR2 is FQNNGV.

The genes are TRBV5-1 and TRBJ1-2; D remains ambiguous. The CDR3 runs 13 residues. Trimming stripped 4 bases from V and 3 bases from J, with 10 bases between. Looked up from germline, CDR1 is SGHRS and CDR2 is YFSETQ. CDR3 loop: CASSPLGDYGYTF. CDR3 nucleotides: TGCGCCAGCAGCCCTTTGGGTGACTATGGCTACACCTTC.

The chain uses TRBV10-2 and TRBJ2-5; TRBD2 aligns across 8 bases. Germline values: CDR1 WSHSY, CDR2 SAAADI. With 4 bases clipped from V and 1 base from J, the junction kept 8 bases outside the gene matches. There are 16 residues in the CDR3. For the CDR3, the DNA is TGCGCCAGCAGTGTCAGGCGGGGGGCAAGCCAAGAGACCCAGTACTTC. Protein sequence: CASSVRRGASQETQYF.

The genes are TRBV6-1 and TRBJ1-1, with a tentative D call TRBD1 (6 bases). CDR3 length: 15 residues. Trimming took off 5 bases at V and 5 bases at J, with 18 bases between the two ends. Germline-derived CDR1 and CDR2 are MNHNS and SASEGT. The DNA for the CDR3 is TGTGCCAGCAGTTTCCCTCAGGGGCTAGGGACTGAAGCTTTCTTT. Translating gives CASSFPQGLGTEAFF.

The chain recombines TRBV29-1 with TRBJ1-2, with D maybe TRBD1 (5 bases). The germline CDR1 and CDR2 sequences are SQVTM and ANQGSEA. The CDR3 totals 12 residues. V was shortened by 8 bases and J by 4 bases, with 14 bases between the two germline ends. The DNA of the CDR3 is TGCAGCACAATCGGGACGGCCTATGGCTACACCTTC. It yields the protein CSTIGTAYGYTF.

Only one count was recorded for this clone. CDR3 region: CASSGGLAGGLTDTQYF. The CDR3 DNA reads TGTGCCAGCAGTGGCGGACTAGCGGGGGGTCTCACAGATACGCAGTATTTT. The chain links TRBV2 to TRBJ2-3, with 14 bases fitting TRBD2. Germline V gene sequence: CDR1 SNHLY, CDR2 FYNNEI. This CDR3 spans 17 amino acids. V was pared by 4 bases and J by 2 bases, with 5 bases of the junction left unmatched. Complete variable domain (other parts from reference TRBV2 and TRBJ2-3): EPEVTQTPSHQVTQMGQEVILRCVPISNHLYFYWYRQILGQKVEFLVSFYNNEISEKSEIFDDQFSVERPDGSNFTLKIRSTKLEDSAMYFCASSGGLAGGLTDTQYFGPGTRLTVL.

V usage is TRBV4-3 and J usage is TRBJ2-3, with TRBD2 identical over 9 bases. In germline, CDR1 is LGHNA, CDR2 YSLEER. The CDR3 covers 16 residues. V lost 0 bases and J lost 4; bases outside the gene matches: 5. CDR3 nucleotide sequence: TGCGCCAGCAGCCAAGATATGGGCGGGGGGGCAGATACGCAGTATTTT. Its protein product is CASSQDMGGGADTQYF.

Worth noting for this clone: Distinct nucleotide sequences in the sample also encode this CDR3. The chain has TRBV6-1 and TRBJ1-1, with 7 bases identical to TRBD1. Germline values: CDR1 MNHNS, CDR2 SASEGT. V lost 6 bases to trimming and J lost 2 bases; unmatched junction nucleotides: 6. There are 14 residues in the CDR3. The CDR3 nucleotides read TGTGCCAGCAGGCACGGACAGGAAAACACTGAAGCTTTCTTT. Protein sequence: CASRHGQENTEAFF.

This clone was recorded only once. This sequence joins TRBV7-9 and TRBJ2-6; tentative D call: TRBD1 (6 bases). The CDR3 spans 15 residues. The V end lost 4 bases, the J end lost 3 bases, and 10 bases lay between the germline ends. The germline gives CDR1 SEHNR, CDR2 FQNEAQ (reference sequence). In DNA, the CDR3 is TGTGCCAGCAGCTCAGGGGTTAGTGGGGCCAACGTCCTGACTTTC. This translates into CASSSGVSGANVLTF. The variable domain in full, with the rest retrieved from reference TRBV7-9 and TRBJ2-6, is DTGVSQNPRHKITKRGQNVTFRCDPISEHNRLYWYRQTLGQGPEFLTYFQNEAQLEKSRLLSDRFSAERPKGSFSTLEIQRTEQGDSAMYLCASSSGVSGANVLTFGAGSRLTVL.

This clone was observed a single time. J is TRBJ2-7 and V is TRBV4-2; no clear D. Germline CDR1 and CDR2: LGHNA and YNFKEQ. The CDR3 runs to 14 residues. V dropped 1 base and J dropped 1 base, with 8 bases sitting between them. CDR3 amino acids: CASSQVVGSYEQYF. CDR3 DNA: TGTGCCAGCAGCCAAGTTGTGGGGTCCTACGAGCAGTACTTC.

The gene calls are TRBV19 and TRBJ1-2; D is perhaps TRBD1 (5 bases). Germline-derived CDR1 and CDR2 are LNHDA and SQIVND (reference sequence). The CDR3 is made up of 13 amino acids. The V and J ends lost 5 bases and 4 bases respectively, with 11 bases between them. CDR3 region: CASSSQGGYGYTF. The CDR3 DNA is TGTGCCAGTAGTTCGCAGGGCGGCTATGGCTACACCTTC.

The chain joins TRBV7-9 to TRBJ1-1; 9 bases fit TRBD1. Germline CDR1 and CDR2: SEHNR and FQNEAQ (reference sequence). CDR3 length: 14 residues. J was trimmed by 5 bases and V by 4 bases; bases with no gene match: 5. Here the CDR3 reads CASSWTGEGTEAFF. The DNA of the CDR3 is TGTGCCAGCAGCTGGACAGGGGAAGGGACTGAAGCTTTCTTT.

V is TRBV6-5 and J is TRBJ2-5; TRBD2 matches at 9 bases. Germline CDR1 MNHEY, CDR2 SVGAGI. The CDR3 sequence is 14 residues long. V lost 6 bases, J lost 7 bases, and 9 bases stayed unmatched. The CDR3 protein is CASSRSGGLGTQYF. CDR3 nucleotides: TGTGCCAGCAGCCGCAGCGGGGGGCTTGGGACCCAGTACTTC.

This clone was observed a single time. V and J are TRBV9 and TRBJ1-2; the D is unclear. V was clipped by 0 bases and J by 4 bases, with 10 bases between them. The CDR3 length is 14 residues. The germline V gene has CDR1 SGDLS and CDR2 YYNGEE. CDR3 DNA sequence: TGTGCCAGCAGCGTAGCTCCGGATTCCTATGGCTACACCTTC. Amino acid sequence: CASSVAPDSYGYTF.

The chain joins TRBV19 to TRBJ2-5; D remains unclear. Germline V lookup: CDR1 LNHDA, CDR2 SQIVND (reference sequence). The CDR3 is 16 residues long. V dropped 1 base and J dropped 2 bases, with 14 bases sitting between them. CDR3 protein: CASSIGVGEIQETQYF. The DNA for the CDR3 is TGTGCCAGTAGTATAGGCGTCGGAGAGATTCAAGAGACCCAGTACTTC.

J is TRBJ2-7 and V is TRBV6-5; TRBD1 agrees at 7 bases. Unmatched junction bases numbered 5, after V lost 6 bases and J lost 0 bases. CDR1 is MNHEY, CDR2 SVGAGI, per germline. The CDR3 sequence is 14 residues long. The CDR3 DNA is TGTGCCAGCAGCCCGGGACAGAGCTCCTACGAGCAGTACTTC. As protein: CASSPGQSSYEQYF.

The V and J genes are TRBV23-1 and TRBJ1-6, with D maybe TRBD1 (6 bases). TRBV23-1 is an ORF, and what it does is uncertain. This CDR3 comprises 16 residues. Between the trimmed V and J ends, which lost 6 bases and 4 bases, there was a span of 16 bases. The DNA for the CDR3 is TGCGCCAGCAGGCTAGGGGGAGGCGGGTATAATTCACCCCTCCACTTT. Translating it yields CASRLGGGGYNSPLHF.

The chain carries TRBV12-5 and TRBJ1-4; D remains ambiguous. The CDR3 contains 15 residues. Germline CDR1 LGHNT, CDR2 FRNRAP. Trimming cost V 3 bases and J 4 bases, with 12 bases left between them. In DNA form, the CDR3 reads TGTGCTAGTGGTTTAAACCTCCAGGTTAATGAAAAACTGTTTTTT. Translating it yields CASGLNLQVNEKLFF.

The chain links TRBV9 to TRBJ2-3; 8 nucleotides agree with TRBD1. CDR1 SGDLS and CDR2 YYNGEE come from the germline V gene. The CDR3 length is 15 residues. The V segment lost 0 bases and the J segment 3 bases; nucleotides outside the gene matches: 3. The CDR3: CASSVATGVTDTQYF. In DNA form, the CDR3 reads TGTGCCAGCAGCGTAGCGACAGGGGTTACAGATACGCAGTATTTT.